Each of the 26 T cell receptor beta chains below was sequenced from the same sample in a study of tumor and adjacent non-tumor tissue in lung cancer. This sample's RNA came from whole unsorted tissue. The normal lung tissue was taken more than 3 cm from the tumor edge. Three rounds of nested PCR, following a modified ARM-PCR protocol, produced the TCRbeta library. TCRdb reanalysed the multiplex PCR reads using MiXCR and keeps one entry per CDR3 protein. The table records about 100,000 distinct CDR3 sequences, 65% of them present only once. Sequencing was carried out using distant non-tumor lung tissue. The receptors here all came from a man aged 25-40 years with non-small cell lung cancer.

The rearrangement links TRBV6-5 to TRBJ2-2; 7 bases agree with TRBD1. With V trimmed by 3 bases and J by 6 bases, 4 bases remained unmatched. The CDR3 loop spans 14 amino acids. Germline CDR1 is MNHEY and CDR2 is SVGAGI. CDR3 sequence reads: CASSYSQGAGELFF. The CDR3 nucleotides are TGTGCCAGCAGTTATAGTCAGGGGGCCGGGGAGCTGTTTTTT.

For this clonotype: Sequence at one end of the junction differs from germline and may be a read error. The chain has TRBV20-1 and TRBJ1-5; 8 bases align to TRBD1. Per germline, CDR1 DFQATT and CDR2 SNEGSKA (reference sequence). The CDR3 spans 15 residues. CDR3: CSARGGTGQGQSQHF. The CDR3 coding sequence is TGCAGTGCTAGAGGCGGGACAGGACAGGGTCAGTCCCAGCATTTT.

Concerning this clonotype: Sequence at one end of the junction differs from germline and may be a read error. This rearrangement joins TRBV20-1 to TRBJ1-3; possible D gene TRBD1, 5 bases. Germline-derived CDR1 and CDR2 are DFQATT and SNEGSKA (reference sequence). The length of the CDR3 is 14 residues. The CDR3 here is CSASDGAAGDTIYF. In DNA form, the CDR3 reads TGCAGTGCTAGTGATGGGGCCGCTGGAGACACCATATATTTT.

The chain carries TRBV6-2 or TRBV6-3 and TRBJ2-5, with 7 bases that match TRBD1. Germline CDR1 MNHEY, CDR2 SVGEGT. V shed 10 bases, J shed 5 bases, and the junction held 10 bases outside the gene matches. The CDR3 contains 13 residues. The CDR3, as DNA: TGTGCCACCTTCTCAGGGGGTGCGGAGACCCAGTACTTC. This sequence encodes CATFSGGAETQYF.

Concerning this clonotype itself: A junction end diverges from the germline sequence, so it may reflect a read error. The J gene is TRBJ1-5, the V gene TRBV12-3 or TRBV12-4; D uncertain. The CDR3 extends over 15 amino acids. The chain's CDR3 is CACRSQDSHNQPQHF. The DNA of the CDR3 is TGTGCCTGCAGATCCCAGGACTCCCACAATCAGCCCCAGCATTTT.

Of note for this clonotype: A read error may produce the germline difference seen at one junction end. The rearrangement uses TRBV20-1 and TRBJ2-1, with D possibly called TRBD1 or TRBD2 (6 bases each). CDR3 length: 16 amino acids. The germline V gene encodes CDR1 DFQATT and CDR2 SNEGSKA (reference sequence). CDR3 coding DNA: TGCAGAGCTAGAGGCCGGGAGCAGGGGCTGGGGAATGAGCAGTTCTTC. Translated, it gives CRARGREQGLGNEQFF.

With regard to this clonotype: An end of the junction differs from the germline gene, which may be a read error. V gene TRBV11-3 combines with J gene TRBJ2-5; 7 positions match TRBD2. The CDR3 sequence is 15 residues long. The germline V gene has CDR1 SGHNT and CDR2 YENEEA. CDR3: CASSLSGTNKDTQYF. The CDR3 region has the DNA TGTGCCAGCAGCCTTTCCGGGACTAACAAAGATACCCAGTACTTC.

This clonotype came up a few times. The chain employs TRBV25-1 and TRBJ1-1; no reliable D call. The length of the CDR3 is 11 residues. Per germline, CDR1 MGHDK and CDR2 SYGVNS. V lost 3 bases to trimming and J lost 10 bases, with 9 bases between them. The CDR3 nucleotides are TGTGCCAGCAGTGAGTATCCTAGAGCTTTCTTT. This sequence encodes CASSEYPRAFF.

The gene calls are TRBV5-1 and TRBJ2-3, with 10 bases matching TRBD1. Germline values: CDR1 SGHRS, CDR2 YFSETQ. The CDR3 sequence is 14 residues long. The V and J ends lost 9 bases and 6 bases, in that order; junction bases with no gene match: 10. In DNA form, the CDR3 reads TGCGCCATTAGCCTCCGGGACAGGGGCGATACGCAGTATTTT. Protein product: CAISLRDRGDTQYF.

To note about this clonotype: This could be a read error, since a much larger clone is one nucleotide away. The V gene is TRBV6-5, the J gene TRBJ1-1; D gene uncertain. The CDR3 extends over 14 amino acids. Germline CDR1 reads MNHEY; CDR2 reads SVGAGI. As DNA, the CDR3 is TGTACCAGCAGTTACGGGTCCCTGAACACTGAAGCTTTCTTT. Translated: CTSSYGSLNTEAFF.

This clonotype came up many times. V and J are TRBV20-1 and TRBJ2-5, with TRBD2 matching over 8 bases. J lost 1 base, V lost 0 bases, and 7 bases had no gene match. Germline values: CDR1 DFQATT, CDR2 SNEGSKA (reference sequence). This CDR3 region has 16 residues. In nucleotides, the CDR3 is TGCAGTGCTAGAGATGGGGTAGCGGGGACCCAAGAGACCCAGTACTTC. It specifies CSARDGVAGTQETQYF.

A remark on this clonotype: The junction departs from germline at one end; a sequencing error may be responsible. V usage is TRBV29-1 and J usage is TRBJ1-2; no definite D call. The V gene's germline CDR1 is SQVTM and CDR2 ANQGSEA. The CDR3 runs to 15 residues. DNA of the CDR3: TGCAGCATTGATGTGGCAAGGGCGATCCTGGGAGGCTACACCTTT. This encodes CSIDVARAILGGYTF.

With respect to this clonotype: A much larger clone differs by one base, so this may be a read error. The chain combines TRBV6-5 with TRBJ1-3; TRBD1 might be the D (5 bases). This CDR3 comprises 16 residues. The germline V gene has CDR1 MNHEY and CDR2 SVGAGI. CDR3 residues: CASREAGADSGNAIYF. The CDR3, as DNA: TGTGCCAGCAGGGAGGCCGGGGCCGACTCTGGAAACGCCATATATTTT.

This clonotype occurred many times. The CDR3 DNA sequence: TGTGCCAGCACCTCTCCCCGCAACATCGATGGCACAGATACGCAGTATTTT. This gives the protein CASTSPRNIDGTDTQYF. The chain has TRBV6-6 and TRBJ2-3; D remains ambiguous. V lost 7 bases, J lost 1 base, and 21 bases lay in between. Germline V CDR1 and CDR2: MNHNY, SVGAGI (reference sequence). CDR3 length: 17 residues.

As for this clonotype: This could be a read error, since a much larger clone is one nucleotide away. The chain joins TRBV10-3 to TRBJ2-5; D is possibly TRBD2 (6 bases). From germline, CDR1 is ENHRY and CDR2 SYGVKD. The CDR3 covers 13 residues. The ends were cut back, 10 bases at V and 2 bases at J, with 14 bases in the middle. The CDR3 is CATTSCSQETQYF. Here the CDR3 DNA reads TGTGCCACCACTAGCTGTTCTCAAGAGACCCAGTACTTC.

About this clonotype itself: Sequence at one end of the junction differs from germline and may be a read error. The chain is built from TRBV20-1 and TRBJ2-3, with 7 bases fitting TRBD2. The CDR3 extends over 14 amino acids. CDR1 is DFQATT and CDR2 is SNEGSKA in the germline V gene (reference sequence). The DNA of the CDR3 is TGCAGTGCGGTAGGCGGACTAGTTCTATATACGCGGTTTTTT. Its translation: CSAVGGLVLYTRFF.

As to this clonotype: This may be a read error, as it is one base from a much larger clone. The CDR3 loop reads CASSQGTGANSPLQF. CDR3 nucleotides: TGCGCCAGCAGCCAGGGGACAGGGGCCAATTCACCCCTCCAATTT. V usage is TRBV4-1 and J usage is TRBJ1-6; 10 positions match TRBD1. CDR1 MGHRA and CDR2 YSYEKL come from the germline V gene. This CDR3 contains 15 residues.

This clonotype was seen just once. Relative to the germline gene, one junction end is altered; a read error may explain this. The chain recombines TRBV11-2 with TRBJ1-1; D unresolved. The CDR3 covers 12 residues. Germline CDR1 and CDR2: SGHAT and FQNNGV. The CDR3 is CASSLDGAEGFF. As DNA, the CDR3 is TGTGCCAGCAGTCTCGACGGTGCTGAAGGTTTCTTT.

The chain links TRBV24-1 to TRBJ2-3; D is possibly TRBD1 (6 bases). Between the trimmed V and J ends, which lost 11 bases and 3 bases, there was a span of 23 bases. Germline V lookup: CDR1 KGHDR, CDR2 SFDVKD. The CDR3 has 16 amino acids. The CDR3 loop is CAISAPETGGTDTQYF. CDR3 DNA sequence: TGTGCCATCAGCGCGCCGGAGACAGGAGGAACAGATACGCAGTATTTT.

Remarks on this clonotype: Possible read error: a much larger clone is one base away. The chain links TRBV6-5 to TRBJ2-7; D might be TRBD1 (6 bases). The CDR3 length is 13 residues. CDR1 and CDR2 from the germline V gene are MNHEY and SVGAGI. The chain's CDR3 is CASSRGRGYEHYF. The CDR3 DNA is TGTGCCAGCAGTCGGGGCAGGGGTTACGAGCACTACTTC.

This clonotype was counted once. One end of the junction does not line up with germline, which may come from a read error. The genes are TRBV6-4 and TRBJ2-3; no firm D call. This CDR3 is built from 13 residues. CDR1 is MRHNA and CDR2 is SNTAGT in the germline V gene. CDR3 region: CASSDSLQDTKYF. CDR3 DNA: TGTGCCAGCAGTGACTCCCTTCAAGATACGAAGTATTTT.

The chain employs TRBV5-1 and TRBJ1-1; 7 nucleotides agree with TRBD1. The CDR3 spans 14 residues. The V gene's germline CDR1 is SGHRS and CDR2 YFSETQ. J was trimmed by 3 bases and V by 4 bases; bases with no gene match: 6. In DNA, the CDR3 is TGCGCCAGCAGCGAGGGGACAGTAGACACTGAAGCTTTCTTT. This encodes CASSEGTVDTEAFF.

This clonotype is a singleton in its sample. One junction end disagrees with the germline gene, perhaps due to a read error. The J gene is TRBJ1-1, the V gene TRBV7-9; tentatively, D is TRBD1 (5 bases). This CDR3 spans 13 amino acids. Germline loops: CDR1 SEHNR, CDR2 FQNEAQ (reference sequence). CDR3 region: CASSEQGITGAFF. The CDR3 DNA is TGTGCCAGCAGCGAGCAGGGAATTACTGGAGCTTTCTTT.

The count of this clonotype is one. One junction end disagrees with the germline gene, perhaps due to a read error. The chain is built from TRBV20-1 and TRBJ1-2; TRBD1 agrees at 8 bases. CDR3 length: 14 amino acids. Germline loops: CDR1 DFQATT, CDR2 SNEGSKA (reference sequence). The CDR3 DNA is TGCAGTGCTATCTTGGACAGGGTAAACTATGGCTGCACCTTC. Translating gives CSAILDRVNYGCTF.

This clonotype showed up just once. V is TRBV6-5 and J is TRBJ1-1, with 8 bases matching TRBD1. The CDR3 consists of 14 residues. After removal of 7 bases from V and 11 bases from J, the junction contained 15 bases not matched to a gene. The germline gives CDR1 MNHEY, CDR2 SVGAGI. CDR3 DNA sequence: TGTGCCAGCAATTCACCAAACCTACAGGGGGTGGCTTTCTTT. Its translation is CASNSPNLQGVAFF.

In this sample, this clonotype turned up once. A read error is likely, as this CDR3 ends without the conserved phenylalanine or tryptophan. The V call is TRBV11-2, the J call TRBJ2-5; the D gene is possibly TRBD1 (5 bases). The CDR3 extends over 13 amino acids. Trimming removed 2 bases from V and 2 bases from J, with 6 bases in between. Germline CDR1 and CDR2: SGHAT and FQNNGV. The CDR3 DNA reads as TGTGCCAGCAGCTTAAGACAGCAAGAGACCCAGTACCTC. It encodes CASSLRQQETQYL.